This TCR beta chain was recovered during a study of monozygotic twins with inflammatory bowel disease. The germline V gene encodes CDR1 SGDLS and CDR2 YYNGEE. The CDR3 runs to 15 residues. TCRdb re-called the 5' RACE reads; one entry per CDR3 protein, DNA not given. Recorded for this sample: over 110,000 distinct CDR3 sequences. The chain combines TRBV9 with TRBJ2-3; checking the TCRdb D call of TRBD1 is not possible without DNA. The material sequenced was blood. This TCR was sampled from a human donor with ulcerative colitis or Crohn's disease, or a healthy co-twin of an affected twin (not recorded which). The CDR3 protein is CASSVEGARTDTQYF. Full variable domain (outside the CDR3, taken from reference TRBV9 and TRBJ2-3): DSGVTQTPKHLITATGQRVTLRCSPRSGDLSVYWYQQSLDQGLQFLIQYYNGEERAKGNILERFSAQQFPDLHSELNLSSLELGDSALYFCASSVEGARTDTQYFGPGTRLTVL.